This TCR beta chain was identified in a study of OX40 agonist ivuxolimab in advanced cancers. Germline V gene sequence: CDR1 SQVTM, CDR2 ANQGSEA. CDR3 length: 13 residues. V was trimmed by 6 bases and J by 6 bases, leaving 16 bases between them. Sequencing used immunoSEQ multiplex PCR; TCRdb keeps in-frame clones, though not all of them. The sample shows tens of thousands of clones, about 88% of them seen only once. This sample comprised CD4+ or CD8+ T cells sorted from blood, obtained in a trial of the OX40 agonist ivuxolimab. This chain uses TRBV29-1 with TRBJ2-3, with D tentatively TRBD2 (5 bases). The clonotype was recovered from an adult with an advanced solid tumor such as melanoma, head and neck, liver or kidney cancer. CDR3 sequence: CSVSRGRADTQYF. In nucleotides, the CDR3 is TGCAGCGTCAGTCGGGGTCGAGCTGATACGCAGTATTTT.